These T cell receptor beta chains were read from a single sample in a study of cytomegalovirus exposure and HLA in healthy donors. The data were produced by immunoSEQ multiplex PCR, yet TCRdb's version contains in-frame clones alone and is incomplete. The sample yields about 77,000 clones, 78% seen once. The sequenced material came from PBMCs. Receptor source: a man in his forties or fifties in good health and CMV-seronegative. Both conserved end residues are part of each CDR3. Fields, in order: J gene, D gene, clone size, V gene, CDR3 length, CDR3 protein, CDR3 DNA. A D gene is named only where the DNA matches it firmly. Rows give clone size only sometimes, using once, few, many, or a class for an expanded clone.

TRBJ1-5	-	-	TRBV30	15	CAWSSGQLGGQPQHF	TGTGCCTGGAGTTCGGGGCAGCTCGGGGGTCAGCCCCAGCATTTT
TRBJ1-5	TRBD1	once	TRBV19	16	CASSPKGQGAGQPQHF	TGTGCCAGTAGTCCGAAGGGACAGGGGGCGGGTCAGCCCCAGCATTTT
TRBJ1-6	-	-	TRBV6-6	12	CASSHPDSPLHF	TGTGCCAGCAGTCACCCGGATTCACCCCTCCACTTT
TRBJ2-2	-	-	TRBV28	15	CASRQGRAFTGELFF	TGTGCCAGTAGGCAGGGGAGGGCCTTCACCGGGGAGCTGTTTTTT
TRBJ1-2	TRBD1	-	TRBV28	15	CASSGQGAINYGYTF	TGTGCCAGCAGTGGACAGGGGGCAATCAACTATGGCTACACCTTC
TRBJ2-1	-	-	TRBV6-1	14	CASRAGLWGTEQFF	TGTGCCAGCAGGGCGGGACTCTGGGGTACTGAGCAGTTCTTC
TRBJ1-5	-	-	TRBV7-8	19	CASSLQPRGRAYSNQPQHF	TGTGCCAGCAGCTTACAACCTCGCGGCAGGGCTTATAGCAATCAGCCCCAGCATTTT
TRBJ1-2	-	-	TRBV7-9	15	CASSLVRGKNYGYTF	TGTGCCAGCAGCTTAGTTCGGGGGAAAAACTATGGCTACACCTTC
TRBJ2-1	-	few	TRBV5-8	14	CASRLGSWYNEQFF	TGTGCCAGCAGACTTGGGAGCTGGTACAATGAGCAGTTCTTC
TRBJ1-2	TRBD1	-	TRBV4-3	14	CASSHLGQGNGYTF	TGCGCCAGCAGCCACCTTGGACAGGGGAATGGCTACACCTTC
TRBJ2-7	-	-	TRBV5-6	11	CASSFRYEQYF	TGTGCCAGCAGCTTCCGCTACGAGCAGTACTTC
TRBJ1-2	-	-	TRBV28	16	CASQHLRGRNLYGYTF	TGTGCCAGCCAACACCTCAGGGGCCGCAACCTATATGGCTACACCTTC
TRBJ2-7	TRBD2	-	TRBV7-2	15	CASSWRLAGPYEQYF	TGTGCCAGCAGCTGGAGACTAGCGGGTCCCTACGAGCAGTACTTC
TRBJ1-1	TRBD1	-	TRBV27	14	CASSSRTGVTEAFF	TGTGCCAGCAGTTCTCGGACAGGTGTCACTGAAGCTTTCTTT
TRBJ2-1	-	-	TRBV7-3	15	CASSFEGGMDNEQFF	TGTGCCAGCAGCTTCGAGGGCGGGATGGACAATGAGCAGTTCTTC
TRBJ2-1	TRBD2	-	TRBV30	13	CACRTSGYNEQFF	TGTGCCTGCAGGACTAGCGGATACAATGAGCAGTTCTTC
TRBJ2-7	-	-	TRBV18	12	CASSPGLLEQYF	TGTGCCAGCTCACCCGGACTATTAGAGCAGTACTTC
TRBJ2-3	-	few	TRBV7-9	11	CAGSSGDTQYF	TGTGCCGGATCCTCGGGGGATACGCAGTATTTT
TRBJ1-4	TRBD1	few	TRBV27	13	CASRDRGLEKLFF	TGTGCCAGCAGGGACAGGGGGCTAGAAAAACTGTTTTTT
TRBJ2-1	TRBD1	-	TRBV6-4	14	CASSDQGAGNEQFF	TGTGCCAGCAGTGACCAGGGGGCGGGCAATGAGCAGTTCTTC
TRBJ1-5	TRBD1	-	TRBV27	15	CASSPKGTVNQPQHF	TGTGCCAGCAGTCCAAAGGGGACAGTTAATCAGCCCCAGCATTTT
TRBJ1-5	TRBD1	-	TRBV5-6	17	CASSSNRDRARNQPQHF	TGTGCCAGCAGCTCCAACCGGGACAGGGCCCGCAATCAGCCCCAGCATTTT
TRBJ2-5	TRBD1	-	TRBV5-8	15	CASSSRQGRGETQYF	TGTGCCAGCAGCTCCCGACAGGGAAGGGGAGAGACCCAGTACTTC
TRBJ2-1	TRBD2	-	TRBV5-1	15	CASSLSGRAENEQFF	TGCGCCAGCAGCTTGAGCGGGAGGGCCGAGAATGAGCAGTTCTTC
TRBJ1-2	TRBD1	-	TRBV19	14	CASMTDRENYGYTF	TGTGCCAGTATGACGGACAGGGAGAACTATGGCTACACCTTC
TRBJ1-2	TRBD1	-	TRBV6-5	15	CASSYGTGLLYGYTF	TGTGCCAGCAGTTACGGGACAGGGCTTCTCTATGGCTACACCTTC
TRBJ1-1	-	few	TRBV28	12	CASSRLGVEAFF	TGTGCCAGCAGTCGGCTCGGGGTAGAAGCTTTCTTT